These T cell receptor beta chains were read from a single sample in a study of T cell clones after liver transplantation. Data came from immunoSEQ multiplex PCR; TCRdb stores just in-frame clones and leaves some out. The sample holds some 120,000 clones, just over 90% seen once. Sequences were derived from CD4+ T cells from blood, sampled 12 months after liver transplant. These receptors all stem from a human patient who received a liver transplant. T cells may partly derive from the graft donor. The CDR3 runs from the conserved cysteine through the conserved F or W. A clone size is listed for some rows: how often the clone was seen (once, few, many), or a class if it is expanded.

cdr3_aa clone_size v_call
CSPWSNTEAFF NA TRBV20-1
CASSLTSVGTDTQYF NA TRBV5-4
CATSRGRETQYF NA TRBV15
CASSLVLTVQHEQYF NA TRBV7-8
CATSTGDRGREQYF NA TRBV15
CASSSRAAVNTEAFF NA TRBV11-3
CASSVGVGSSGNTIYF NA TRBV9
CAWSAGGEQYF NA TRBV30
CASSPMDRGRVINTGELFF NA TRBV18
CATSMGRTEAFF NA TRBV19
CASSPGAQETQYF NA TRBV18
CASGREIYEQYF NA TRBV11-2
CASSLARGNYGYTF NA TRBV5-5
CASSLVGTGDGTQYF NA TRBV7-2
CASSVGSDMHTQYF NA TRBV9
CASSPRLTGSTEAFF NA TRBV19
CASSPADRSNYGYTF NA TRBV7-8
CASSVAVMETRGYTF NA TRBV9
CASSLGRARGYF NA TRBV7-9
CASSAGGAELFF few TRBV5-1
CASSQAGGHGYTF NA TRBV4-3
CSAGDTGELFF NA TRBV29-1
CASSLDATDTQYF NA TRBV7-2
CARDFLNTGELFF NA TRBV10-1
CASSLGQGSYEQYF NA TRBV5-1
CASSYSDQETQYF NA TRBV6-6
CAWAAGTGRFEQYF NA TRBV30
CASSNARTGFYEQYF NA TRBV19
CASGLPPGTGAGYTF NA TRBV12-5
CSARITETQYF once TRBV20-1
CASSEAGRGHQPQHF NA TRBV6-1
CASSMAGPRGETQYF once TRBV19
CASSQAGTGNQPQHF NA TRBV14
CASSYGTGVSYEQYF NA TRBV6-5
CSTINRGHEQYF NA TRBV29-1
CASSPRDGYTEAFF NA TRBV7-2
CASSFDRSSYEQYF NA TRBV28
CASSSNRGRDQPQHF NA TRBV5-1
CASSPEWDRNTGELFF NA TRBV4-3
CASSSGQALYEQYF NA TRBV28
CASSLGTGNQPQHF NA TRBV28
CATGVGRANEKLFF NA TRBV10-3
CASSLPVLGTGRVQPQHF NA TRBV5-4
CASSYQGAQGQPQHF medium-sized TRBV6-5
CASSLLADGTDTQYF NA TRBV5-1
CASSLDMGSHSYEQYF NA TRBV11-3
CASSPGTGGAGNQPQHF once TRBV5-1
CASRLAGLRYNEQFF NA TRBV11-2
CASSLALAVYGEETQYF NA TRBV11-2
CASSLMGRGDTEAFF NA TRBV7-3
CASREGLAGLSYEQYF NA TRBV2
CASSFFSGQGYNYGYTF NA TRBV28
CASSEGQNLQPQHF NA TRBV6-1
CASSPPAGGPREQFF NA TRBV11-2
CASSTIAGGYNEQFF NA TRBV5-1
CSVAETIRSGTFF NA TRBV29-1
CASSKDGITNTGELFF NA TRBV19
CAWSGLNTGELFF NA TRBV30
CASSTAALQETQYF NA TRBV19